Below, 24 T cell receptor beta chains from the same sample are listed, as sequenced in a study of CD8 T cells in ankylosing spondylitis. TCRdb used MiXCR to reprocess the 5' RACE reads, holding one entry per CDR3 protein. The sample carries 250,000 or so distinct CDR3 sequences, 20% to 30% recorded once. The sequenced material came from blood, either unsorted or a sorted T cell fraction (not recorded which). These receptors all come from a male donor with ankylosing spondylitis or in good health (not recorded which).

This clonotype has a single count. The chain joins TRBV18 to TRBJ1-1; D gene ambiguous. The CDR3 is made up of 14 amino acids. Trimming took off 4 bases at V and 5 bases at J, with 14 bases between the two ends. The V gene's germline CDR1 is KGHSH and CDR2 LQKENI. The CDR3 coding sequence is TGTGCCAGCTCACTTCGGGGTGGGCAAACTGAAGCTTTCTTT. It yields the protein CASSLRGGQTEAFF.

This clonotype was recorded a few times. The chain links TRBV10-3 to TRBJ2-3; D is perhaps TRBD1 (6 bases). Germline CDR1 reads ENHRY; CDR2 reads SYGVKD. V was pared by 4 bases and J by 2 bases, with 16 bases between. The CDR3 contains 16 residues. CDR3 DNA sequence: TGTGCCATCAGTGGGCCTAAAGGACAGCCCACAGATACGCAGTATTTT. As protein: CAISGPKGQPTDTQYF.

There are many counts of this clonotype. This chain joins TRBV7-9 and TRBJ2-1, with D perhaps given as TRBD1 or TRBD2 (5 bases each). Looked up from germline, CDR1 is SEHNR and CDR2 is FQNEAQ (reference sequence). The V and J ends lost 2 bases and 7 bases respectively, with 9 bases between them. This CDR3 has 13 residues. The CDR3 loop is CASSLWGFNEQFF. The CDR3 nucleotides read TGTGCCAGCAGCTTATGGGGGTTTAATGAGCAGTTCTTC.

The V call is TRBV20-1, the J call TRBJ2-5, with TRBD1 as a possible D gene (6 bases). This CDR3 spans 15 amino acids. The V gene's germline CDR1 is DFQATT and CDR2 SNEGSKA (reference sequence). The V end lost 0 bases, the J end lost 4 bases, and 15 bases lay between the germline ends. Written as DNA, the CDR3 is TGCAGTGCTAGAGAGGGGGCGTCCCCCTCAGAGACCCAGTACTTC. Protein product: CSAREGASPSETQYF.

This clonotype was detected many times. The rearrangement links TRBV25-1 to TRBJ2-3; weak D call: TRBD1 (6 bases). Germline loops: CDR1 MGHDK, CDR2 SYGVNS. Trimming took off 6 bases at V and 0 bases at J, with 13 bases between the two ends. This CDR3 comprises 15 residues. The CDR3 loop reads CASSHIRGSTDTQYF. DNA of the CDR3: TGTGCCAGCAGCCACATCAGGGGAAGCACAGATACGCAGTATTTT.

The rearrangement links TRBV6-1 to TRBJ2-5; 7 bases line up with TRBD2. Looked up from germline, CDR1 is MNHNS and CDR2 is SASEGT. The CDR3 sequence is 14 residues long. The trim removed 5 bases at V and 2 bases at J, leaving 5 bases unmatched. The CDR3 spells CASSPVSGQETQYF. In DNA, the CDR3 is TGTGCCAGCAGTCCAGTTAGCGGGCAAGAGACCCAGTACTTC.

The CDR3: CASSDSSQYF. The CDR3 coding sequence is TGTGCCAGCAGTGATTCCTCTCAGTACTTC. This chain uses TRBV2 with TRBJ2-5; no definite D call. Germline V lookup: CDR1 SNHLY, CDR2 FYNNEI. There are 10 residues in the CDR3. Trimming removed 3 bases at V and 11 bases at J, with 7 bases between.

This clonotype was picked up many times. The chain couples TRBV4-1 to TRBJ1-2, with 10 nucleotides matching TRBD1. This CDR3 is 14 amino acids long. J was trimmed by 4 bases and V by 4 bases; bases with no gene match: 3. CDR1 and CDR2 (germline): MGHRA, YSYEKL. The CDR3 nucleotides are TGCGCCAGCAGCCGTGACAGGGGGCCCTATGGCTACACCTTC. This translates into CASSRDRGPYGYTF.

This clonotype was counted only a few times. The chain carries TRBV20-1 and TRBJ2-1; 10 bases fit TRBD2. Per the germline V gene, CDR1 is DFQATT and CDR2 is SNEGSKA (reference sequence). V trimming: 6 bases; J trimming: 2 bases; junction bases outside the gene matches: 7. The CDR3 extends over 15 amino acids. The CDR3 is CSAKAGGPPYNEQFF. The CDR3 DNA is TGCAGTGCAAAAGCGGGGGGGCCCCCCTACAATGAGCAGTTCTTC.

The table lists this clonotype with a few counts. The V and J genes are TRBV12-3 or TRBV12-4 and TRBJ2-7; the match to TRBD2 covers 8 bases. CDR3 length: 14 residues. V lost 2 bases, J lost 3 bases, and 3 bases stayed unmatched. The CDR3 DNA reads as TGTGCCAGCAGTTTATGGGGGACTAGCTACGAGCAGTACTTC. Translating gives CASSLWGTSYEQYF.

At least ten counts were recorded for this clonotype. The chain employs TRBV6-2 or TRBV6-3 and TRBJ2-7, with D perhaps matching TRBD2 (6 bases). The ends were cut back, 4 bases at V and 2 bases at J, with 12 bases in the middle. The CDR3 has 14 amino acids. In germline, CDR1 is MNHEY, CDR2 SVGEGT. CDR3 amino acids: CASSSGDGPYEQYF. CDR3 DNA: TGTGCCAGCAGTTCGGGGGATGGGCCCTACGAGCAGTACTTC.

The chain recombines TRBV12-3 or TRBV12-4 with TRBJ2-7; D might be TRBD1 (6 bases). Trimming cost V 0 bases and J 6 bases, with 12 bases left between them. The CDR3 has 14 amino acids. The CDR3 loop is CASSLAGQVVEQYF. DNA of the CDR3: TGTGCCAGCAGTTTAGCGGGACAAGTGGTCGAGCAGTACTTC.

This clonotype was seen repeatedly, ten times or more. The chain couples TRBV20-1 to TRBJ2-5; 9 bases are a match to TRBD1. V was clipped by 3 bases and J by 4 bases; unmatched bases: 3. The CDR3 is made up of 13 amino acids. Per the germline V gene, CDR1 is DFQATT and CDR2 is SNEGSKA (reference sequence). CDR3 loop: CSASGQGRETQYF. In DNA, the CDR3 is TGCAGTGCTAGCGGACAGGGGCGAGAGACCCAGTACTTC.

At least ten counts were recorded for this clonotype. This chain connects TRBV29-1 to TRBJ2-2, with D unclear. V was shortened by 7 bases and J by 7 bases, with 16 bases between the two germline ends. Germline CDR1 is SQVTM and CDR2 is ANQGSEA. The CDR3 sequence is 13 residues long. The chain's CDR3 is CSATGSALGELFF. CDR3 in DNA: TGCAGCGCCACCGGGTCAGCACTCGGGGAGCTGTTTTTT.

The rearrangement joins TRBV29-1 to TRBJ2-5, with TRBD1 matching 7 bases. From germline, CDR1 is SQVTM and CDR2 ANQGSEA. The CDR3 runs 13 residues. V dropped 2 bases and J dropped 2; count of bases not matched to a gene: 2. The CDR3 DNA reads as TGCAGCGTTGAACCGACAGGGCAAGAGACCCAGTACTTC. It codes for CSVEPTGQETQYF.

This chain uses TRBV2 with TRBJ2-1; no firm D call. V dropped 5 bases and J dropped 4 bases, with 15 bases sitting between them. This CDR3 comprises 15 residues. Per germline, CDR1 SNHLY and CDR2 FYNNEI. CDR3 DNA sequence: TGTGCCAGCAGTTCGGACCTCCGGGCATACAATGAGCAGTTCTTC. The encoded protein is CASSSDLRAYNEQFF. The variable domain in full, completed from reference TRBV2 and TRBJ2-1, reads EPEVTQTPSHQVTQMGQEVILRCVPISNHLYFYWYRQILGQKVEFLVSFYNNEISEKSEIFDDQFSVERPDGSNFTLKIRSTKLEDSAMYFCASSSDLRAYNEQFFGPGTRLTVL.

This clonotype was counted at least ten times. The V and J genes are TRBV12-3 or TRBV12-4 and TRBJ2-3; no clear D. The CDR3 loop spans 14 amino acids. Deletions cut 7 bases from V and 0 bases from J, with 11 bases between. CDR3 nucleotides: TGTGCCAGCACCTTTGGCCTTAGCACAGATACGCAGTATTTT. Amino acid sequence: CASTFGLSTDTQYF.

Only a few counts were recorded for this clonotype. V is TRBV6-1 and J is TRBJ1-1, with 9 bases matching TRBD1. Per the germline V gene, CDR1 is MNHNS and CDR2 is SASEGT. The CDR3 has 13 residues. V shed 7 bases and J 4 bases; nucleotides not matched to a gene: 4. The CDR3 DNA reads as TGTGCCAGCACCCGGGACAGGGTCACTGAAGCTTTCTTT. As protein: CASTRDRVTEAFF.

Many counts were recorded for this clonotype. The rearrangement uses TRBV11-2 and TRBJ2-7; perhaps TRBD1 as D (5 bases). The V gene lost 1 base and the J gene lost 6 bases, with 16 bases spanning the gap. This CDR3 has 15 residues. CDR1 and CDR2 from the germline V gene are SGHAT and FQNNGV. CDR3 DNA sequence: TGTGCCAGCAGCTTAGTTACGACTCCTGGGGCCGAGCAGTACTTC. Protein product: CASSLVTTPGAEQYF.

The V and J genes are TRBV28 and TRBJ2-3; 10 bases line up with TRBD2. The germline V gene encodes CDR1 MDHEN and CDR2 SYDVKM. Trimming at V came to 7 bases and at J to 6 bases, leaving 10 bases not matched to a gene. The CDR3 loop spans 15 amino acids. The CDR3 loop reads CASIDSGGSEDTQYF. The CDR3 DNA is TGTGCCAGCATTGATAGCGGGGGGAGCGAGGATACGCAGTATTTT.

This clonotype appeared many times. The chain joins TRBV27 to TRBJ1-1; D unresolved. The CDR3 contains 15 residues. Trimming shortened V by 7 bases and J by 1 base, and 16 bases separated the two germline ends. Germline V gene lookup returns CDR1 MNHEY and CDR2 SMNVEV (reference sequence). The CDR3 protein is CASTKPPGPNTEAFF. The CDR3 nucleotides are TGTGCCAGCACAAAACCCCCCGGGCCGAACACTGAAGCTTTCTTT.

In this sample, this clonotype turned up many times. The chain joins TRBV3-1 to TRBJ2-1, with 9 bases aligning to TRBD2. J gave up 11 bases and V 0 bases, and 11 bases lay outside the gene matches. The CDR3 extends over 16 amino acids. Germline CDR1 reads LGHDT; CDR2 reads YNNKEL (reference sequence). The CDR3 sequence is CASSQEGGGAGRKQFF. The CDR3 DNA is TGTGCCAGCAGCCAAGAAGGCGGGGGGGCCGGTAGAAAGCAGTTCTTC.

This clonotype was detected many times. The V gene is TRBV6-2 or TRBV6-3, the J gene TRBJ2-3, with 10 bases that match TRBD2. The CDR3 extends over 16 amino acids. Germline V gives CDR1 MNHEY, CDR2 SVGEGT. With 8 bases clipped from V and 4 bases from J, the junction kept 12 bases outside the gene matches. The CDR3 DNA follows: TGTGCCAGCGAGCCCTTGAGCGGGGGGGCCCCAGATACGCAGTATTTT. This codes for CASEPLSGGAPDTQYF.

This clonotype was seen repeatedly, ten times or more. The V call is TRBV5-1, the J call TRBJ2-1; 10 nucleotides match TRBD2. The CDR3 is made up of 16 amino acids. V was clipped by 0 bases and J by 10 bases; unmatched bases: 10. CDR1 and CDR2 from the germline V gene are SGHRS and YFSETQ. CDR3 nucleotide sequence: TGCGCCAGCAGCTTGGGACTAGCGGGCCTTGGTGTAGAGCAGTTCTTC. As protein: CASSLGLAGLGVEQFF.